Below are 17 T cell receptor beta chains sequenced from a single sample in a study of shared clonotypes between healthy human individuals. Here immunoSEQ multiplex PCR was the method, and the copy in TCRdb shows in-frame clones only, minus some. The table includes approximately 2,000,000 clones, just under 95% detected once. It was CD45RO-negative cells, positively selected for CCR7, that made up naive CD8 cells, with terminally differentiated effector memory CD45RA+ cells excluded. The sample taken for sequencing was naive CD8+ T cells from PBMCs. The receptors derive from a young man in good health. Some clones in this sample may be carry-over from other donors' samples.

This chain connects TRBV4-1 to TRBJ1-5, with D unresolved. This CDR3 has 14 residues. Looked up from germline, CDR1 is MGHRA and CDR2 is YSYEKL. Trimming cost V 3 bases and J 9 bases, with 15 bases left between them. As DNA, the CDR3 is TGCGCCAGCAGCCATGATGACGGTCTCGGGCCCCAGCATTTT. Encoded protein: CASSHDDGLGPQHF.

In its sample, this clone was seen once. The chain is built from TRBV5-6 and TRBJ1-1, with a weak D call TRBD1 (6 bases). Trimming cost V 0 bases and J 0 bases, with 9 bases left between them. The CDR3 is made up of 15 amino acids. CDR1 and CDR2 from the germline V gene are SGHDT and YYEEEE. The CDR3, as DNA: TGTGCCAGCAGCTTGGCGGGGGACATGAACACTGAAGCTTTCTTT. Its translation is CASSLAGDMNTEAFF.

This chain joins TRBV5-8 and TRBJ2-7; no clear D gene. Germline V gene lookup returns CDR1 SGHTS and CDR2 YDEGEE. Deletions cut 7 bases from V and 0 bases from J, with 11 bases between. This CDR3 region has 13 residues. Here the CDR3 reads CASRQTSSYEQYF. Written as DNA, the CDR3 is TGTGCCAGCCGGCAGACGAGCTCCTACGAGCAGTACTTC.

The chain is built from TRBV30 and TRBJ2-1, with 7 bases matching TRBD1. With 5 bases clipped from V and 4 bases from J, the junction kept 8 bases outside the gene matches. The germline V gene encodes CDR1 GTSNPN and CDR2 SVGIG (reference sequence). CDR3 length equals 14 residues. CDR3 DNA: TGTGCCTGGGACCCGGGACAGAGTTACAATGAGCAGTTCTTC. Translated: CAWDPGQSYNEQFF.

The gene calls are TRBV19 and TRBJ2-1; D unclear. V lost 4 bases and J lost 3, with 4 bases in between. Germline-derived CDR1 and CDR2 are LNHDA and SQIVND (reference sequence). The CDR3 is 12 amino acids. The CDR3 coding sequence is TGTGCCAGTAGTACGGACTACAATGAGCAGTTCTTC. Translation: CASSTDYNEQFF.

The rearrangement links TRBV4-1 to TRBJ2-5, with a possible D match to TRBD1 (5 bases). This CDR3 has 14 amino acids. Germline CDR1 reads MGHRA; CDR2 reads YSYEKL. Trimming took 1 base from V and 1 from J, leaving 7 bases between them. CDR3 in DNA: TGCGCCAGCAGCCAAGGAGACAGCCAAGAGACCCAGTACTTC. Its protein is CASSQGDSQETQYF.

The chain has TRBV11-3 and TRBJ2-1; D possibly corresponds to TRBD2 (5 bases). The germline V gene encodes CDR1 SGHNT and CDR2 YENEEA. The V and J ends lost 5 bases and 9 bases respectively, with 17 bases between them. The CDR3 sequence is 14 residues long. The CDR3 DNA reads TGTGCCAGCAGCCTTGGCGGGTCCGGAGTTGAGCAGTTCTTC. Its translation is CASSLGGSGVEQFF.

CDR3 DNA: TGTGCCAGTAGCCCGGAAGGGGAAGATACGCAGTATTTT. Translation gives CASSPEGEDTQYF. The chain links TRBV19 to TRBJ2-3; TRBD1 is a possible D gene (5 bases). Germline CDR1 reads LNHDA; CDR2 reads SQIVND (reference sequence). The CDR3 loop spans 13 amino acids. V was clipped by 6 bases and J by 5 bases, with 12 bases between them.

This clone was counted between two and nine times. V gene TRBV19 combines with J gene TRBJ1-1, with no clear D. The germline V gene encodes CDR1 LNHDA and CDR2 SQIVND (reference sequence). The CDR3 has 12 residues. The V end was cut by 7 bases, the J end by 7 bases, with 13 bases between. As DNA, the CDR3 is TGTGCCAGTACCTCCTTCGGAGGTGAAGCTTTCTTT. Translating gives CASTSFGGEAFF.

The gene calls are TRBV10-1 and TRBJ2-3; 8 bases match TRBD2. CDR1 is WNHNN, CDR2 SYGVQD, per germline (reference sequence). V trimming: 3 bases; J trimming: 6 bases; junction bases outside the gene matches: 11. CDR3 size: 16 residues. The CDR3 coding sequence is TGCGCCAGCAGTGAATCCGCGGGAGGCCGGAGGGATACGCAGTATTTT. It specifies CASSESAGGRRDTQYF.

The chain couples TRBV30 to TRBJ2-5, with a tentative D call TRBD1 (6 bases). The last part of the DNA fits TRBJ2-7 better; the J call may be wrong. CDR3 length: 12 residues. Per the germline V gene, CDR1 is GTSNPN and CDR2 is SVGIG (reference sequence). The CDR3 is CAWSGQAYEQYF. Written as DNA, the CDR3 is TGTGCCTGGAGTGGACAGGCTTACGAGCAGTACTTC.

This clone was counted a single time. The chain recombines TRBV27 with TRBJ2-1; a weak D match, TRBD2 (6 bases). The V and J ends lost 8 bases and 5 bases respectively, with 22 bases between them. Germline loops: CDR1 MNHEY, CDR2 SMNVEV (reference sequence). The CDR3 has 16 amino acids. The CDR3 here is CASHPSRGTGHNEQFF. As DNA, the CDR3 is TGTGCCAGCCACCCTTCCCGCGGGACGGGTCACAATGAGCAGTTCTTC.

The chain combines TRBV27 with TRBJ2-5; the D gene is possibly TRBD1 (7 bases). Trimming took off 6 bases at V and 7 bases at J, with 21 bases between the two ends. The germline V gene encodes CDR1 MNHEY and CDR2 SMNVEV (reference sequence). The CDR3 covers 15 residues. The CDR3 DNA follows: TGTGCCAGCAGGGGGAGACAGGGAGGTTCGTGGACCCAGTACTTC. Translation gives CASRGRQGGSWTQYF.

This clone was seen only once. The chain carries TRBV28 and TRBJ1-2, with 7 nucleotides matching TRBD1. Germline assignment: CDR1 MDHEN and CDR2 SYDVKM. V lost 3 bases and J lost 4; bases outside the gene matches: 5. The CDR3 runs 14 residues. The CDR3 coding sequence is TGTGCCAGCAGTTTGACGACAGGGACCTATGGCTACACCTTC. This sequence encodes CASSLTTGTYGYTF.

The chain joins TRBV27 to TRBJ2-4, with D perhaps being TRBD1 or TRBD2 (5 bases each). Trimming cost V 1 base and J 5 bases, with 15 bases left between them. In germline, CDR1 is MNHEY, CDR2 SMNVEV (reference sequence). The CDR3 is 16 amino acids. Written as DNA, the CDR3 is TGTGCCAGCAGTTTATTCCCCCTAAGGGACCAAAACATTCAGTACTTC. Translation gives CASSLFPLRDQNIQYF.

The CDR3 here is CASSLVGGGPPYEQYF. CDR3 DNA: TGTGCCAGCAGCTTGGTGGGCGGAGGCCCCCCCTACGAGCAGTACTTC. The V gene is TRBV5-4, the J gene TRBJ2-7, with D possibly matching TRBD2 (5 bases). The CDR3 consists of 16 residues. Per germline, CDR1 SGHNT and CDR2 YYREEE (reference sequence). V was trimmed by 0 bases and J by 2 bases, leaving 15 bases between them.

The genes are TRBV2 and TRBJ2-1; TRBD1 matches 10 bases. The CDR3 spans 15 residues. The germline CDR1 and CDR2 sequences are SNHLY and FYNNEI. V was clipped by 1 base and J by 8 bases; unmatched bases: 5. The CDR3 DNA reads as TGTGCCAGCAGTGAAGGACAGGGGGCTAGCCATGAGCAGTTCTTC. Translated, it gives CASSEGQGASHEQFF.